Detailed here is one TCR beta chain. This specimen belongs to a study of control samples from healthy donors and cancer patients. Sequencing was performed with immunoSEQ multiplex PCR; in TCRdb, only in-frame clones are kept and a portion is missing. The sample carries about 73,000 clones, roughly 86% recorded once. Sequenced: PBMCs. The sequence came from a man in his sixties with lung cancer.

The CDR3 DNA is TGTGCCAGCAGCTTGGGTATAGATGGCTACACCTTC. Translating gives CASSLGIDGYTF. V and J are TRBV13 and TRBJ1-2; unclear D gene. The germline V gene has CDR1 PRHDT and CDR2 FYEKMQ (reference sequence). CDR3 size: 12 residues. Between the trimmed V and J ends, which lost 3 bases and 6 bases, there was a span of 8 bases.